This T cell receptor (beta chain) derives from a study of cytomegalovirus exposure and HLA in healthy donors. General study findings and limits: Within the 100 to 150 validation repertoires, first-cohort TCR clusters tended to co-occur, according to a later analysis. Most TCRs appeared rarely, but some public TCRs recurred in many donors. In vitro work confirmed that three CMV-associated chains recognize CMV antigens.

Germline lookup yields CDR1 SGHRS and CDR2 YFSETQ. The CDR3 is 16 residues long. The ends lost 0 bases at V and 5 bases at J; junction bases unmatched: 10. About this clone itself: What it binds is unknown.

Method: immunoSEQ multiplex PCR; TCRdb's copy keeps in-frame clones and lacks some. The table lists roughly 220,000 clones, about 90% of them singletons. Sequencing was performed on PBMCs. V usage is TRBV5-1 and J usage is TRBJ1-2; 7 positions match TRBD1. The sequence was collected from a woman in her late teens or twenties in good health and CMV-seronegative. CDR3 sequence: CASSLGTGAPGYGYTF. DNA for the CDR3: TGCGCCAGCAGCTTGGGAACAGGGGCGCCTGGGTATGGCTACACCTTC.